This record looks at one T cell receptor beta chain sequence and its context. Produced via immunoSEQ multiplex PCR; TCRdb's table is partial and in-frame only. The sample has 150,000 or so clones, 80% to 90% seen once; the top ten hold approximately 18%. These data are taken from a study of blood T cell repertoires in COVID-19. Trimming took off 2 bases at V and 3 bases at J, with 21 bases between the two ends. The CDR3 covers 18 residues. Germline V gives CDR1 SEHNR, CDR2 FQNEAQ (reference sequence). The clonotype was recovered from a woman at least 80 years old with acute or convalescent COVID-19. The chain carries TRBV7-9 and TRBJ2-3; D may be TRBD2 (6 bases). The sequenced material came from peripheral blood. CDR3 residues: CASSLPLGLGTQTDTQYF. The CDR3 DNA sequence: TGTGCCAGCAGCTTACCCCTCGGTCTTGGGACTCAAACAGATACGCAGTATTTT.